Following are 13 T cell receptor beta chains from one sample sequenced in a study of T cell responses to AZD1222 COVID-19 vaccine. The repertoire was sequenced with immunoSEQ multiplex PCR; TCRdb's copy has only in-frame clones and lacks some. The repertoire consists of 150,000 or so clones, with 70% to 90% occurring once and the leading ten covering about 5%. The sequenced sample was peripheral blood, obtained on day 0 of MenACWY control vaccination. The receptors stem from an adult in good health.

This chain connects TRBV6-2 or TRBV6-3 to TRBJ2-7; possibly TRBD1 for D (6 bases). Germline-derived CDR1 and CDR2 are MNHEY and SVGEGT. V shed 5 bases and J shed 3 bases, with 23 bases lying between them. This CDR3 has 17 residues. In DNA, the CDR3 is TGTGCCAGCAGTACGTTATCCACAGGGATAAATTACTACGAGCAGTACTTC. Translation gives CASSTLSTGINYYEQYF.

The V and J genes are TRBV5-4 and TRBJ1-3; perhaps TRBD1 as D (5 bases). V lost 2 bases and J 1 base, leaving 7 bases between the germline ends. This CDR3 spans 14 amino acids. Looked up from germline, CDR1 is SGHNT and CDR2 is YYREEE (reference sequence). CDR3 sequence (DNA): TGTGCCAGCAGCTTCGGGGGGTCTGGAAACACCATATATTTT. Protein product: CASSFGGSGNTIYF.

The rearrangement uses TRBV5-4 and TRBJ1-1; 11 nucleotides align to TRBD1. V dropped 1 base and J dropped 4; count of bases not matched to a gene: 6. The CDR3 has 16 amino acids. Per the germline V gene, CDR1 is SGHNT and CDR2 is YYREEE (reference sequence). The CDR3 DNA sequence: TGTGCCAGCAGCTTGTGGGACAGGGGGTGGGGCACTGAAGCTTTCTTT. It yields the protein CASSLWDRGWGTEAFF.

This clone has just one count. V gene TRBV27 combines with J gene TRBJ1-2; D possibly corresponds to TRBD1 (6 bases). In germline, CDR1 is MNHEY, CDR2 SMNVEV (reference sequence). The CDR3 runs to 15 residues. Trimming shortened V by 0 bases and J by 4 bases, and 12 bases separated the two germline ends. The CDR3 bases are TGTGCCAGCAGTTTATCTCGTTCAGGGGCCTATGGCTACACCTTC. This encodes CASSLSRSGAYGYTF.

CDR3 amino acids: CATSATQGYEQYV. Written as DNA, the CDR3 is TGTGCCACCAGTGCGACACAGGGCTACGAGCAGTACGTC. V and J are TRBV24-1 and TRBJ2-7, with a weak D call TRBD1 (6 bases). The CDR3 extends over 13 amino acids. V was pared by 5 bases and J by 3 bases, with 10 bases between. CDR1 is KGHDR and CDR2 is SFDVKD in the germline V gene.

The chain employs TRBV2 and TRBJ2-5, with 13 bases aligning to TRBD2. CDR3 size: 17 residues. Germline V gene data show CDR1 as SNHLY and CDR2 as FYNNEI. V gave up 8 bases and J gave up 2 bases; unmatched junction bases: 11. The CDR3 DNA is TGTGCCAGCCGGCTTAGACTAGCGGGAGGTAAACAAGAGACCCAGTACTTC. Translation gives CASRLRLAGGKQETQYF.

The chain joins TRBV6-5 to TRBJ1-6; 11 bases fit TRBD1. Trimming cost V 5 bases and J 7 bases; bases outside gene matches: 4. CDR3 length: 15 amino acids. From germline, CDR1 is MNHEY and CDR2 SVGAGI. This CDR3 reads CASSRTGGGNSPLHF. The DNA of the CDR3 is TGTGCCAGCAGTCGGACAGGGGGCGGGAATTCACCCCTCCACTTT.

The V and J genes are TRBV18 and TRBJ1-5; possible D gene TRBD1, 5 bases. The germline V gene encodes CDR1 KGHSH and CDR2 LQKENI. Trimming removed 0 bases from V and 6 bases from J, with 12 bases in between. The CDR3 has 15 residues. CDR3 protein: CASSPPGSGSQPQHF. CDR3 bases: TGTGCCAGCTCACCACCAGGGTCAGGGAGTCAGCCCCAGCATTTT.

The V call is TRBV7-2, the J call TRBJ2-7; D ambiguous. Trimming cost V 1 base and J 6 bases, with 7 bases left between them. Germline V gene lookup returns CDR1 SGHTA and CDR2 FQGNSA. The length of the CDR3 is 12 residues. In DNA, the CDR3 is TGTGCCAGCAGCTTAGTGACTTCCGAGCAGTACTTC. Residues: CASSLVTSEQYF.

This clone was observed once. V and J are TRBV18 and TRBJ2-2; D gene ambiguous. CDR1 KGHSH and CDR2 LQKENI come from the germline V gene. The CDR3 spans 11 residues. Trimming left V 5 bases short and J 5 bases short, with 3 bases between. CDR3 in amino acids: CASSSTGELFF. The CDR3, as DNA: TGTGCCAGCTCATCAACCGGGGAGCTGTTTTTT.

The genes are TRBV7-6 and TRBJ1-4, with D perhaps TRBD1 (5 bases). With 5 bases removed from V and 5 bases from J, the gap between germline ends came to 18 bases. The CDR3 totals 16 residues. The germline V gene encodes CDR1 SGHVS and CDR2 FNYEAQ. This chain's CDR3 is CASSPPGARRNEKLFF. CDR3 sequence (DNA): TGTGCCAGCAGCCCACCCGGGGCACGCCGGAATGAAAAACTGTTTTTT. The full variable domain, with the rest looked up from reference TRBV7-6 and TRBJ1-4, is GAGVSQSPRYKVTKRGQDVALRCDPISGHVSLYWYRQALGQGPEFLTYFNYEAQQDKSGLPNDRFSAERPEGSISTLTIQRTEQRDSAMYRCASSPPGARRNEKLFFGSGTQLSVL.

This chain's CDR3 is CAISDPGSKETQYF. The CDR3 bases are TGTGCCATCAGTGACCCGGGGAGTAAAGAGACCCAGTACTTC. The chain employs TRBV10-3 and TRBJ2-5, with D possibly matching TRBD2 (5 bases). The germline V and J ends were trimmed by 3 bases and 3 bases, with 11 bases remaining between them. The germline gives CDR1 ENHRY, CDR2 SYGVKD. The CDR3 consists of 14 residues.

The V gene is TRBV19, the J gene TRBJ2-7; 10 positions match TRBD2. V shed 3 bases and J 2 bases; nucleotides not matched to a gene: 10. The germline CDR1 and CDR2 sequences are LNHDA and SQIVND (reference sequence). This CDR3 spans 17 amino acids. CDR3 loop: CASSIGTSAELPYEQYF. Written as DNA, the CDR3 is TGTGCCAGTAGTATCGGGACTAGCGCAGAACTTCCCTACGAGCAGTACTTC.